This T cell receptor (beta chain) was retrieved from a study of cytotoxic CD8 clonotypes in ibrutinib-treated CLL. About the research overall: A median roughly twelve months of treatment, range 6 to 36, preceded the collection of response samples.

Deep sequencing aimed at 1 in 200,000 to 1 in 1 million T cells' resolution. Method: immunoSEQ multiplex PCR; TCRdb's copy keeps in-frame clones and lacks some. The sample holds some 120,000 clones; approximately 56% are singletons and the top ten take around 37%. Trimming took 3 bases from V and 9 from J, leaving 12 bases between them. Germline-derived CDR1 and CDR2 are MGHDK and SYGVNS. There are 14 residues in the CDR3. Worth noting for this clone: The antigen remains undetermined.

Study-wide results and caveats: Clonality correlated strongly with circulating CD8+ T cells and exceeded age-matched healthy donors at baseline.

The chain is built from TRBV25-1 and TRBJ1-6; weak D call: TRBD1 (5 bases). The source is a human donor with chronic lymphocytic leukemia. The material was PBMCs, obtained after 24 months of ibrutinib treatment. The CDR3 nucleotides read TGTGCCAGCAGTGAGTCCCAGGGTCGTTCACCCCTCCACTTT. It specifies CASSESQGRSPLHF.